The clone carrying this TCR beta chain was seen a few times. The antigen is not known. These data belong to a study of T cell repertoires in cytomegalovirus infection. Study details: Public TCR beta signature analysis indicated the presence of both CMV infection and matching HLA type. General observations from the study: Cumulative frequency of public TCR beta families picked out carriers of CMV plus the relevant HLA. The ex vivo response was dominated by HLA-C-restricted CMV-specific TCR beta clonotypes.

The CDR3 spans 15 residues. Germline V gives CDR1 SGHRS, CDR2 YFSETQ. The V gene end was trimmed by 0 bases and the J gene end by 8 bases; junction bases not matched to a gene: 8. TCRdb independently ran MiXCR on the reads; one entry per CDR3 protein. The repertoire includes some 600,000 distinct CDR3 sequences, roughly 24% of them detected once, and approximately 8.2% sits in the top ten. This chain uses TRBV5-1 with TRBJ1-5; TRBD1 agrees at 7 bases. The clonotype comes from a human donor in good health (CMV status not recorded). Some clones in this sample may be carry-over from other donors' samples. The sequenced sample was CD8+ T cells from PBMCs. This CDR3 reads CASSLEGGWGEPQHF. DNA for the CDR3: TGCGCCAGCAGCTTGGAAGGGGGCTGGGGGGAGCCCCAGCATTTT.